Listed below are T cell receptor beta chains from one sample, sequenced in a study of blood T cell repertoires in COVID-19. The method was immunoSEQ multiplex PCR; TCRdb's version includes in-frame clones alone and lacks a portion of them. Among hundreds of thousands of clones listed, 85% were seen once. The sample consisted of PBMCs or T cells enriched from blood (not recorded which). These TCRs come from a woman aged 45-65 years who had recovered from COVID-19. Each CDR3 is given with its conserved first and last residue. A D gene is named only where the DNA matches it firmly. For some rows the clone size is stated as once, few or many, or as a class when expanded; others skip it.

d_call,j_call,v_call,clone_size,cdr3_nt,cdr3_aa
.,TRBJ2-7,TRBV14,.,TGTGCCAGCAGCCCGGACTTTAAAGCCTACGAGCAGTACTTC,CASSPDFKAYEQYF
TRBD2,TRBJ2-3,TRBV5-1,.,TGCGCCAGCAGCCCAGATTGGGCTAGCGGACCCACAGATACGCAGTATTTT,CASSPDWASGPTDTQYF
.,TRBJ1-2,TRBV2,.,TGTGCCAGCAGTGAAAGGGGTATCGATGGCTACACCTTC,CASSERGIDGYTF
TRBD2,TRBJ2-7,TRBV7-9,few,TGTGCCAGCAGCTTGGGGACTAGCGGGAGGATGGGGAACGAGCAGTACTTC,CASSLGTSGRMGNEQYF
.,TRBJ1-1,TRBV19,once,TGTGCCAGTAGTAATGGGCCCCAAGCTTTCTTT,CASSNGPQAFF
.,TRBJ1-1,TRBV5-1,.,TGCGCCAGCAGCTTGGGGGGGCCGGCAGGAAGAAGGAACACTGAAGCTTTCTTT,CASSLGGPAGRRNTEAFF
.,TRBJ2-5,TRBV6-5,.,TGTGCCAGCAGTTACTCGATGGCGGGGCCGCAAGAGACCCAGTACTTC,CASSYSMAGPQETQYF
.,TRBJ1-4,TRBV3-1/TRBV3-2,.,TGTGCCAGCAGCCAGGGCAGCTTAGCAACTAATGAAAAACTGTTTTTT,CASSQGSLATNEKLFF
TRBD2,TRBJ2-2,TRBV7-2,.,TGTGCCAGCAGGGGACTAGCGGGGCAGAACACCGGGGAGCTGTTTTTT,CASRGLAGQNTGELFF
.,TRBJ2-7,TRBV18,.,TGTGCCAGCTCACCATTGGCCAGGGCCTTAGGCTACGAGCAGTACTTC,CASSPLARALGYEQYF
TRBD2,TRBJ2-5,TRBV7-9,.,TGTGCCAGCAGCTTGGGCGGGGGAATCCAAGAGACCCAGTACTTC,CASSLGGGIQETQYF
.,TRBJ1-4,TRBV30,.,TGTGCCTGGAGTTTAGCCCGGGGAACTAATGAAAAACTGTTTTTT,CAWSLARGTNEKLFF
.,TRBJ2-7,TRBV29-1,.,TGCAGCGTTGAAGTTGCCCAGACCTACGAGCAGTACTTC,CSVEVAQTYEQYF
TRBD2,TRBJ2-7,TRBV7-2,.,TGTGCCAGCAGCTTAGGGCTAGCGGGAGGGGCCGCCTACGAGCAGTACTTC,CASSLGLAGGAAYEQYF
.,TRBJ1-1,TRBV11-2,.,TGTGCCAGCAGCTTATTATCGAACACTGAAGCTTTCTTT,CASSLLSNTEAFF
.,TRBJ2-1,TRBV5-1,once,TGCGCCAGCAGCTTGGATGCAGGAAATTACAATGAGCAGTTCTTC,CASSLDAGNYNEQFF
.,TRBJ2-3,TRBV15,.,TGTGCCACCAGCAGAGATCCCGGGGGTTACACAGATACGCAGTATTTT,CATSRDPGGYTDTQYF
TRBD2,TRBJ2-1,TRBV6-2/TRBV6-3,.,TGTGCCAGCAGTAAACAGCGGGAAGGTTACAATGAGCAGTTCTTC,CASSKQREGYNEQFF
TRBD2,TRBJ2-7,TRBV19,.,TGTGCCAGTAGAATAAGCGGGAGTCTTGCCTACGAGCAGTACTTC,CASRISGSLAYEQYF
.,TRBJ1-1,TRBV28,.,TGTGCCAGCAGTTTAAGCAGGGGAGTAACTGAAGCTTTCTTT,CASSLSRGVTEAFF
.,TRBJ1-3,TRBV29-1,.,TGCAGCGTTGATTCGGGGGTTGAGTCTGGAAACACCATATATTTT,CSVDSGVESGNTIYF
.,TRBJ1-2,TRBV5-1,.,TGCGCCAGCAGCTTGGATTCCTATAACTATGGCTACACCTTC,CASSLDSYNYGYTF
TRBD1,TRBJ1-1,TRBV30,few,TGTGCCTGGGACCCTGGACAGGGGGCATCCACTGAAGCTTTCTTT,CAWDPGQGASTEAFF
.,TRBJ1-4,TRBV11-2,many,TGTGCCAGCAGCCTCGGTGGTCCGGAGGAAAAACTGTTTTTT,CASSLGGPEEKLFF